The sequence of this T cell receptor (beta chain) was determined in a study of cytomegalovirus exposure and HLA in healthy donors. Study overall: A prior analysis found 90 million to 120 million unique TCR beta sequences from some 200 million T cells.

Study results and caveats: A prior analysis recorded that most TCR beta V segments were productive about 87% or about 30% of the time. Sequencing artifact likely explains a cluster of highly shared sequence variants. In a later analysis, V- and J-gene trimming of beta chains associated with a DCLRE1C missense variant, replicated independently.

The sample holds one count of this clone. The antigen is undetermined. The length of the CDR3 is 16 residues. Trimming removed 1 base from V and 3 bases from J; junction bases left unmatched: 9. Looked up from germline, CDR1 is LGHNA and CDR2 is YNFKEQ. A multiplex PCR was run with 60 Vbeta primers and 13 Jbeta primers. Only in-frame clones appear in the TCRdb table, and some are missing; sequencing was by immunoSEQ multiplex PCR. Found here are about 98,000 clones, around 72% of them singletons; the top ten hold 1.8%. The clonotype was recovered from a male donor in good health and CMV-seronegative. The specimen sequenced was PBMCs. This chain joins TRBV4-2 and TRBJ2-7; 7 nucleotides agree with TRBD1. The CDR3 is CASSQARGQAIYEQYF. DNA of the CDR3: TGTGCCAGCAGCCAAGCTCGCGGACAGGCTATCTACGAGCAGTACTTC.